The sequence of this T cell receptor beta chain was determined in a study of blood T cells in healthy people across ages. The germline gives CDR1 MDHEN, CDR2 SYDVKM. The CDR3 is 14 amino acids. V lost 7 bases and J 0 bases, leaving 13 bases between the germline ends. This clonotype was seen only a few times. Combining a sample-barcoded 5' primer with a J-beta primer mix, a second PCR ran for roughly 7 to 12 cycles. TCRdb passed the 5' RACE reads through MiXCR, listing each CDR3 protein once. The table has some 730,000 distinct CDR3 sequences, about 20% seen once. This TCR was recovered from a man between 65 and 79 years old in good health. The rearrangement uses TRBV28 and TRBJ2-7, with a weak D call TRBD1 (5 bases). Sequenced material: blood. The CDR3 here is CASKWGRSSYEQYF. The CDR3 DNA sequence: TGTGCCAGCAAATGGGGCCGTAGCTCCTACGAGCAGTACTTC.